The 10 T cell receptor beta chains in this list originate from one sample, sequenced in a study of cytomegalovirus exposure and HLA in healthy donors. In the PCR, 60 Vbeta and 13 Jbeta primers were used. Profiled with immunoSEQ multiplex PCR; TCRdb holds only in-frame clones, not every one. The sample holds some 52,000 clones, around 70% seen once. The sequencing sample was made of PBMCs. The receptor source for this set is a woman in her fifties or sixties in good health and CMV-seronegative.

The CDR3 DNA follows: TGTGCCAGCAACCCAGAGCGGGGAGGGATTGAGCAGTTCTTC. Translation: CASNPERGGIEQFF. The rearrangement links TRBV27 to TRBJ2-1; 7 bases align to TRBD2. This CDR3 has 14 residues. Germline V gives CDR1 MNHEY, CDR2 SMNVEV (reference sequence). The J segment lost 9 bases and the V segment lost 7 bases, leaving 12 bases of the junction unmatched.

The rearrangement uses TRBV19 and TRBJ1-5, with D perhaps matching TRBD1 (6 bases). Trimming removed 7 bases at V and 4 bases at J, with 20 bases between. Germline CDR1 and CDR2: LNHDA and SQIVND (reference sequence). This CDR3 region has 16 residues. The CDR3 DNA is TGTGCCAGTAATAGGGCACCAGGGGCCCCGAATCAGCCCCAGCATTTT. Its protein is CASNRAPGAPNQPQHF.

The CDR3 coding sequence is TGTGCCAGCAGTTCAGGACTAGCGGGATCAGATACGCAGTATTTT. It is translated as CASSSGLAGSDTQYF. The rearrangement links TRBV6-6 to TRBJ2-3, with 12 nucleotides matching TRBD2. Per germline, CDR1 MNHNY and CDR2 SVGAGI (reference sequence). The CDR3 consists of 15 residues. V shed 4 bases, J shed 4 bases, and the junction held 3 bases outside the gene matches.

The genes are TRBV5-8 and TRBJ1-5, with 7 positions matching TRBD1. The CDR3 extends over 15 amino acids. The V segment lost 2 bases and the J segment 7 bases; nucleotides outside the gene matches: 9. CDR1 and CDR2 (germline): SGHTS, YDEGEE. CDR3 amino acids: CASSLAGGSEQPQHF. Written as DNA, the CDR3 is TGTGCCAGCAGCTTAGCAGGGGGGAGCGAACAGCCCCAGCATTTT.

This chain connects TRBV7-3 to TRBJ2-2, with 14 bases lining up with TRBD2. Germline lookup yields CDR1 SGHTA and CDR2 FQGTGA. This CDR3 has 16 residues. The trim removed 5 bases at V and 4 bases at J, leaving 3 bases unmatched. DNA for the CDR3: TGTGCCAGCAGCCCCGGGACTAGCGGGGGCACCGGGGAGCTGTTTTTT. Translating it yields CASSPGTSGGTGELFF.

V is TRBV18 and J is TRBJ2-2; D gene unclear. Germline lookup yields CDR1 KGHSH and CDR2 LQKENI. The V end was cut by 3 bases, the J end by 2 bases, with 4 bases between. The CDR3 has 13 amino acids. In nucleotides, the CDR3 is TGTGCCAGCTCACCCATTAACACCGGGGAGCTGTTTTTT. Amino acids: CASSPINTGELFF.

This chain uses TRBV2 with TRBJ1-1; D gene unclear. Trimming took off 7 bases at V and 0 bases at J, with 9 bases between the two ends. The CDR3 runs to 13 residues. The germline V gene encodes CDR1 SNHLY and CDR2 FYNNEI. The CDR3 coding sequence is TGTGCCAGCAACGGGGTTATGAACACTGAAGCTTTCTTT. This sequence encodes CASNGVMNTEAFF.

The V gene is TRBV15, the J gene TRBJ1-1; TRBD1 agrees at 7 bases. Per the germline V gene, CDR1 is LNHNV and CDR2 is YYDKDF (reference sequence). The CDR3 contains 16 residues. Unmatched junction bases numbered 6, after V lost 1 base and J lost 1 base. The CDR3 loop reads CATSRGGRGWNTEAFF. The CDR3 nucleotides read TGTGCCACCAGCAGAGGAGGCAGGGGGTGGAACACTGAAGCTTTCTTT.

The CDR3 loop is CASSSARLQGAQETQYF. CDR3 nucleotides: TGTGCCAGCAGCTCCGCCAGACTCCAGGGGGCCCAAGAGACCCAGTACTTC. The V and J genes are TRBV7-9 and TRBJ2-5; TRBD1 matches 8 bases. Per the germline V gene, CDR1 is SEHNR and CDR2 is FQNEAQ (reference sequence). V was pared by 4 bases and J by 1 base, with 11 bases of the junction left unmatched. The CDR3 has 17 residues.

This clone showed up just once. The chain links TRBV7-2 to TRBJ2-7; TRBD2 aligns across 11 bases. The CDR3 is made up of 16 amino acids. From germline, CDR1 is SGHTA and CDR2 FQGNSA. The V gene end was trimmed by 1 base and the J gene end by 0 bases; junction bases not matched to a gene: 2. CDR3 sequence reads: CASSLGLAGYSYEQYF. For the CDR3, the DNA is TGTGCCAGCAGCTTAGGACTAGCGGGGTACTCCTACGAGCAGTACTTC. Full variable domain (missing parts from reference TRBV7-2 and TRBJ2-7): GAGVSQSPSNKVTEKGKDVELRCDPISGHTALYWYRQSLGQGLEFLIYFQGNSAPDKSGLPSDRFSAERTGGSVSTLTIQRTQQEDSAVYLCASSLGLAGYSYEQYFGPGTRLTVT.